Presented here are 6 T cell receptor beta chains from one specimen sequenced in a study of radiotherapy plus CTLA-4 blockade in lung cancer. The data were produced by immunoSEQ multiplex PCR, yet TCRdb's version contains in-frame clones alone and is incomplete. The sample includes some 60,000 clones, roughly 80% of them seen just once. The source was peripheral blood, collected from a patient treated with radiotherapy plus ipilimumab. The receptors come from a human donor with non-small cell lung cancer who had a complete response to radiotherapy plus ipilimumab.

The V gene is TRBV6-5, the J gene TRBJ1-5, with 8 bases that match TRBD1. V shed 6 bases, J shed 4 bases, and the junction held 2 bases outside the gene matches. The CDR3 has 13 residues. Germline CDR1 is MNHEY and CDR2 is SVGAGI. CDR3 sequence reads: CASRRTGNQPQHF. The DNA of the CDR3 is TGTGCCAGCAGACGGACAGGGAATCAGCCCCAGCATTTT.

This chain connects TRBV4-1 to TRBJ1-2; the match to TRBD1 covers 7 bases. Germline V gives CDR1 MGHRA, CDR2 YSYEKL. V shed 5 bases and J 5 bases; nucleotides not matched to a gene: 11. The CDR3 spans 15 residues. CDR3 amino acids: CASSNPFTGEYGYTF. DNA for the CDR3: TGCGCCAGCAGCAACCCTTTTACAGGGGAATATGGCTACACCTTC.

V usage is TRBV27 and J usage is TRBJ2-7; maybe TRBD1 (5 bases). The CDR3 has 14 residues. The germline V gene encodes CDR1 MNHEY and CDR2 SMNVEV (reference sequence). V dropped 4 bases and J dropped 2 bases, with 12 bases sitting between them. The DNA for the CDR3 is TGTGCCAGCAGTTCGGCAGGGAACCCCTACGAGCAGTACGTC. Amino acid sequence: CASSSAGNPYEQYV.

The chain combines TRBV27 with TRBJ2-3; D remains ambiguous. Germline CDR1 and CDR2: MNHEY and SMNVEV (reference sequence). The V end was cut by 6 bases, the J end by 2 bases, with 9 bases between. CDR3 length: 13 residues. CDR3 nucleotides: TGTGCCAGCAGCTCTTATTTCACAGATACGCAGTATTTT. Translated: CASSSYFTDTQYF.

About this clone itself: Additional DNA sequences in this sample encode the identical CDR3. This chain connects TRBV11-3 to TRBJ1-2; a weak D match, TRBD1 (5 bases). Between the trimmed V and J ends, which lost 5 bases and 6 bases, there was a span of 10 bases. The CDR3 has 12 amino acids. CDR1 SGHNT and CDR2 YENEEA come from the germline V gene. In DNA form, the CDR3 reads TGTGCCAGCAGCCTAGCAGGGAATGGCTACACCTTC. It yields the protein CASSLAGNGYTF.

The chain uses TRBV10-3 and TRBJ2-2; tentatively, D is TRBD1 (6 bases). V lost 0 bases, J lost 5 bases, and 13 bases lay in between. The CDR3 runs 16 residues. Germline assignment: CDR1 ENHRY and CDR2 SYGVKD. Here the CDR3 DNA reads TGTGCCATCAGTGAGTCAAGAAAGGGGGTGACCGGGGAGCTGTTTTTT. Its translation is CAISESRKGVTGELFF.